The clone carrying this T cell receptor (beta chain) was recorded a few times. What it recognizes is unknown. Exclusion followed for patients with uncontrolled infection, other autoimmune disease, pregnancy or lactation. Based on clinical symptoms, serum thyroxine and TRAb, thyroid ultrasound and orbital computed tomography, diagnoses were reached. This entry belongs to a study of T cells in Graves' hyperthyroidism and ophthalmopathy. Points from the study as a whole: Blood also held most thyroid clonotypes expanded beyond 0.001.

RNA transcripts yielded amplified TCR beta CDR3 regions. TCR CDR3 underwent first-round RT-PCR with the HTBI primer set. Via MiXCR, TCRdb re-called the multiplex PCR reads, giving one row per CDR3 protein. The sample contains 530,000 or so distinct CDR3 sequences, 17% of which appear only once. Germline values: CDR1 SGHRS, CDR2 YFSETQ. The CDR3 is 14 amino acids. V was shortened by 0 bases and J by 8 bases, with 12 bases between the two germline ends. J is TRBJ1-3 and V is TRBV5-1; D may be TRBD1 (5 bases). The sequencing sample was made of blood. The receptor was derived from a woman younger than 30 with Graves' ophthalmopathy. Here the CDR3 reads CASSLGGFKDTIYF. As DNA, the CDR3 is TGCGCCAGCAGCTTGGGGGGGTTCAAGGACACCATATATTTT.